Included here is one T cell receptor beta chain sequence, with context. Its antigen is unknown. The V gene's germline CDR1 is SGHDN and CDR2 FVKESK. V lost 4 bases to trimming and J lost 2 bases; unmatched junction nucleotides: 9. The CDR3 covers 16 residues. The data were taken from a study of CD8+CD57+ T cells in acquired aplastic anemia. Genomic DNA, serving as template, underwent TCR beta VDJ and CDR3 profiling. TCRdb reprocessed the reads via MiXCR and lists one record per CDR3 protein. The sample includes roughly 170,000 distinct CDR3 sequences, nearly 50% of them seen just once. Sequencing was done on patients that had shown CD8+CD57+ cell expansion by flow cytometry. A severe acquired aplastic anemia diagnosis applied to all patients. Blood samples were obtained from patients who had received no prior therapy. General observations from the study: Between patients and controls, about 30 CD8+ CDR3 sequences were found in common.

This TCR derives from a human donor with aplastic anemia. This chain uses TRBV14 with TRBJ2-7; the match to TRBD1 covers 9 bases. Material for sequencing was sorted CD4+, CD8+, or CD8+CD57+ T cells (not recorded which) from PBMCs. CDR3 DNA: TGTGCCAGCAGCCTTCGACAGGGGGGAAGGGCCTACGAGCAGTACTTC. Translating it yields CASSLRQGGRAYEQYF.